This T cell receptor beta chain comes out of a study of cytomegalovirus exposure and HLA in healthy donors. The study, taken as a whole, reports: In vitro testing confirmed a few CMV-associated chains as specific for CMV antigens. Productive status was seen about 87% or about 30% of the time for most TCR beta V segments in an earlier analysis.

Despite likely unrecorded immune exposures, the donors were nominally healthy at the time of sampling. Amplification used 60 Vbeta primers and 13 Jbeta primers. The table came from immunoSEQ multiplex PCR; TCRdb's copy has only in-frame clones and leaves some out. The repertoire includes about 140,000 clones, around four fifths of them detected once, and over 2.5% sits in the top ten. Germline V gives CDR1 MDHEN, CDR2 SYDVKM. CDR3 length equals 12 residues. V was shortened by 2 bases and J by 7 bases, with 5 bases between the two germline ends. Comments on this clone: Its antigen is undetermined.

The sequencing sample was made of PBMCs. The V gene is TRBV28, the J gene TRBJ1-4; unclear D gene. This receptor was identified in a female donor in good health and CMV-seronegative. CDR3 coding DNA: TGTGCCAGCAGTTTACAGGTTGAAAAACTGTTTTTT. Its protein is CASSLQVEKLFF.